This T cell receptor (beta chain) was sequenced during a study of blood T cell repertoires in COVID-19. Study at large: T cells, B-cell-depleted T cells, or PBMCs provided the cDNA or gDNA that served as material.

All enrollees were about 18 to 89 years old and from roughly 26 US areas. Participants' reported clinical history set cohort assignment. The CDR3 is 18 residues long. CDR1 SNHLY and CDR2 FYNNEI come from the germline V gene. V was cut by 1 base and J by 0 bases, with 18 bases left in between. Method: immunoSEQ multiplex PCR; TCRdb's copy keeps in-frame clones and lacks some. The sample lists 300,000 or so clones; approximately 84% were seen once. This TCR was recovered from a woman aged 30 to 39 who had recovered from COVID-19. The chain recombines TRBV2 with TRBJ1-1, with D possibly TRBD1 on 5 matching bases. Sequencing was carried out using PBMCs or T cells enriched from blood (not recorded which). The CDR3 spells CASSEVGVAWGLNTEAFF. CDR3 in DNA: TGTGCCAGCAGTGAAGTTGGGGTTGCGTGGGGCCTGAACACTGAAGCTTTCTTT.